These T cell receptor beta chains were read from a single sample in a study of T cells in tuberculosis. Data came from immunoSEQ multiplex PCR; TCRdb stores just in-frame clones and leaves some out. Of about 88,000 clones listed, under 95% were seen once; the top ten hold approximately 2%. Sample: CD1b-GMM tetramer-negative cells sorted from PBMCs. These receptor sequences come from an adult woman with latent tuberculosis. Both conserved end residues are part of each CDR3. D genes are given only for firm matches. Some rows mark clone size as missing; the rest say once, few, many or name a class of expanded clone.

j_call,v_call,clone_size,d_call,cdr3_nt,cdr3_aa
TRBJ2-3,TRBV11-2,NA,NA,TGTGCCAGCAGCCCAAGCACAGATACGCAGTATTTT,CASSPSTDTQYF
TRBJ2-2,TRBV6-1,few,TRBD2,TGTGCCAGCCGGGGGGACGAGGACACCGGGGAGCTGTTTTTT,CASRGDEDTGELFF
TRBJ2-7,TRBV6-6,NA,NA,TGTGCCAGCAGTTACCAAGGTCAGGGCGCAGGCGAGCAGTACTTC,CASSYQGQGAGEQYF
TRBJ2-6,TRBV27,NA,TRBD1,TGTGCCAGCAGCACCTCGGGGGGACAGGGAATTTCTGGGGCCAACGTCCTGACTTTC,CASSTSGGQGISGANVLTF
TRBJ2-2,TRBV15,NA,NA,TGTGCCACCAGCGGATTTCCCGGGGTCACCGGGGAGCTGTTTTTT,CATSGFPGVTGELFF
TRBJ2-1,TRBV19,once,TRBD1,TGTGCCAGTAGTAGGGGACAGACCTCCTACAATGAGCAGTTCTTC,CASSRGQTSYNEQFF
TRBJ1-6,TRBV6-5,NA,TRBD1,TGTGCCAGCAGTCGTTCGGGACAGGGTAATTCACCCCTCCACTTT,CASSRSGQGNSPLHF
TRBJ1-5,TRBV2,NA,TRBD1,TGTGCCAGCAGGCCACAGGGGAATCAGCCCCAGCATTTT,CASRPQGNQPQHF
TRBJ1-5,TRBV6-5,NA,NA,TGTGCCAGCAGTTCGACAGGCGGTAATCAGCCCCAGCATTTT,CASSSTGGNQPQHF
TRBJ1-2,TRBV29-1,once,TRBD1,TGCAGCGTTCCACCGGGACAGCCCTCCTATGGCTACACCTTC,CSVPPGQPSYGYTF
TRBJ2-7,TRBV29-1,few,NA,TGCAGCGCCCGCGTAGCAACCGAGCAGTACTTC,CSARVATEQYF
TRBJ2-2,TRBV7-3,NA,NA,TGTGCCAGCCGGGGTGGCGGGGAGCTGTTTTTT,CASRGGGELFF
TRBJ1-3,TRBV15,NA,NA,TGTGCCACCAGCAGAGCCTCGGGCTCTGGAAACACCATATATTTT,CATSRASGSGNTIYF
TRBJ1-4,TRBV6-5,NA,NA,TGTGCCAGCAGTTCGAGGGGAGGTGTGAATGAAAAACTGTTTTTT,CASSSRGGVNEKLFF
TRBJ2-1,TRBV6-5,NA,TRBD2,TGTGCCAGCAGTTACTCGCGGGGGAGCTCCTACAATGAGCAGTTCTTC,CASSYSRGSSYNEQFF
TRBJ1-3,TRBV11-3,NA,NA,TGTGCCAGCAGCTTAGGCGGCAGCCGCTCTGGAAACACCATATATTTT,CASSLGGSRSGNTIYF
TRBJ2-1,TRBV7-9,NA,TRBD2,TGTGCCAGCAGCTTAGGTGGGGGACTAGCGGGGGGGCGTGAGCAGTTCTTC,CASSLGGGLAGGREQFF
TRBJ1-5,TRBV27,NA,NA,TGTGCCAGCAGTCCGTCCTACCCACTACACCAGCCCCAGCATTTT,CASSPSYPLHQPQHF
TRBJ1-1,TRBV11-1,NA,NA,TGTGCCAGCAGCCGCGAGAGCAGGGATGTGGGAGCTTTCTTT,CASSRESRDVGAFF
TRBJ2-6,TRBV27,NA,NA,TGTGCCAGCAGTCCCCCGACAGTTACTGGGGCCAACGTCCTGACTTTC,CASSPPTVTGANVLTF
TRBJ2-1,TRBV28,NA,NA,TGTGCCAGCAGCTCGAACGGGGAGCAGTTCTTC,CASSSNGEQFF
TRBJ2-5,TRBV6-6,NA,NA,TGTGCCAGCAGTTACTTAAACCAAGAGACCCAGTACTTC,CASSYLNQETQYF
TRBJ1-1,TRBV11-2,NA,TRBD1,TGTGCCAGCAGCTTAGCAGGGACAGGAAGTAGAGCTTTCTTT,CASSLAGTGSRAFF
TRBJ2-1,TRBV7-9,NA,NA,TGTGCCAGCAGCTTAGCCTCAGGGTCCAATGAGCAGTTCTTC,CASSLASGSNEQFF
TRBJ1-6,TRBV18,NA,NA,TGTGCCAGCTCACCAAGTCGTGGAGGGAGTTCGAGCTCCTATAATTCACCCCTCCACTTT,CASSPSRGGSSSSYNSPLHF
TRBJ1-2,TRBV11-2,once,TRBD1,TGTGCCAGCAGCTTAGGGACAGGGGGGGTCTATGGCTACACCTTC,CASSLGTGGVYGYTF
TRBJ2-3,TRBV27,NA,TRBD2,TGTGCCAGCGGGACTAGCGGGGGGGCGACTGGCACAGATACGCAGTATTTT,CASGTSGGATGTDTQYF
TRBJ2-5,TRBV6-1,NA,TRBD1,TGTGCCAGCAGTGAAGTTACAGGGGGGTACAAAGAGACCCAGTACTTC,CASSEVTGGYKETQYF
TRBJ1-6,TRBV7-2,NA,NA,TGTGCCAGCAGCTTAGGGTGGGACAAGCCTAATTCACCCCTCCACTTT,CASSLGWDKPNSPLHF
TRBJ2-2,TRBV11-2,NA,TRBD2,TGTGCCAGCAGCTTAGTGCCTAGCGGGGGGGCCGGGGAGCTGTTTTTT,CASSLVPSGGAGELFF
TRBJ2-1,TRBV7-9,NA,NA,TGTGCCAGCAGCTTTGACAAACGGGAGCAGTTCTTC,CASSFDKREQFF
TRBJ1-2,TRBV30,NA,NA,TGTGCCTGGAGATGGGGCGGGGGGCGCGGGTATGGCTACACCTTC,CAWRWGGGRGYGYTF
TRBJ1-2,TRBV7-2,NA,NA,TGTGCCAGCAGCACCTCGAGGGGGTCAGGCTATGGCTACACCTTC,CASSTSRGSGYGYTF
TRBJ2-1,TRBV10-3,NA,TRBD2,TGTGCCATCAGTGAAACAGCGGGGGGCATGAATGAGCAGTTCTTC,CAISETAGGMNEQFF
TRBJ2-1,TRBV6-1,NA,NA,TGTGCCAGCAGTGTTTCTAGCACCGGCTACAATGAGCAGTTCTTC,CASSVSSTGYNEQFF
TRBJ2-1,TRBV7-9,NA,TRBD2,TGTGCCAGCAGCTTGACTAGCGTCCCCATCTACAATGAGCAGTTCTTC,CASSLTSVPIYNEQFF
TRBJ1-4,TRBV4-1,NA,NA,TGCGCCAGCAGCCCAGCCAATCCGGAGACTCGTGAAAAACTGTTTTTT,CASSPANPETREKLFF
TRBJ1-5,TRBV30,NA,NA,TGTGCCTGGAGTTCTACAGGGAATCAGCCCCAGCATTTT,CAWSSTGNQPQHF
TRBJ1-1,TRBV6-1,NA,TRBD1,TGTGCCAGCACACAGGGGGCGGTGAAATCTGAAGCTTTCTTT,CASTQGAVKSEAFF
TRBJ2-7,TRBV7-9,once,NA,TGTGCCAGCAGCCCCTGGACTGGCTACGAGCAGTACTTC,CASSPWTGYEQYF
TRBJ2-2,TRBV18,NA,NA,TGTGCCAGCTCACCAGAGGCCGGGGAGCTGTTTTTT,CASSPEAGELFF
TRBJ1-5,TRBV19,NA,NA,TGTGCCAGTAGGGCCTCGACAGGAAACGGCAATCAGCCCCAGCATTTT,CASRASTGNGNQPQHF
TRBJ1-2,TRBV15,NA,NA,TGTGCCACCAGCAGACCACAGGTTACCTATGGCTACACCTTC,CATSRPQVTYGYTF
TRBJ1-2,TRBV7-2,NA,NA,TGTGCCAGCAGCTTAGCCGACAGGATCTCTAGTGGCTACACCTTC,CASSLADRISSGYTF
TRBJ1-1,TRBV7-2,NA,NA,TGTGCCAGCAGCCTCGGACTCACGACTGAAGCTTTCTTT,CASSLGLTTEAFF
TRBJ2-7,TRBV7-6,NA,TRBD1,TGTGCCAGCAGCAGGGACAGGGTCACCTACGAGCAGTACTTC,CASSRDRVTYEQYF
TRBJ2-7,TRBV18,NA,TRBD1,TGTGCCAGCTCACCGGGACAGGGGAGATCCTACGAGCAGTACTTC,CASSPGQGRSYEQYF
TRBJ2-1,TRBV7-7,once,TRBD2,TGTGCTAGCAGCTTAGCTCCCGCGGGGGTGGGGGACAATGAGCAGTTCTTC,CASSLAPAGVGDNEQFF
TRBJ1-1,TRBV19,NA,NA,TGTGCCAGTGGCCCCCTCAGGGTCTCCGGAGCTTTCTTT,CASGPLRVSGAFF
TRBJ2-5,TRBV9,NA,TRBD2,TGTGCCAGCAGCGCGGGACTAGCGGAAGAGACCCAGTACTTC,CASSAGLAEETQYF
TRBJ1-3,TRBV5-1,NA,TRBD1,TGCGCCAGCAGCTACGGACAGGGAAGGGGAAACACCATATATTTT,CASSYGQGRGNTIYF
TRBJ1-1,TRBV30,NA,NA,TGTGCCTGGAGTGGGGGGGGGTCTGAAGCTTTCTTT,CAWSGGGSEAFF
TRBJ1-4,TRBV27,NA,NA,TGTGCCAGCAGTTTAGAGAGGAATGAAAAACTGTTTTTT,CASSLERNEKLFF
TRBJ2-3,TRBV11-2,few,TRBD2,TGTGCCAGCAGCTACGGGGGGATCATGGAGACGCAGTATTTT,CASSYGGIMETQYF
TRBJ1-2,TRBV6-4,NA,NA,TGTGCCAGCAAGGCAGCTAGGGGTGGCTACACCTTC,CASKAARGGYTF
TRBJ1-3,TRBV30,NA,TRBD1,TGTGCCTGGGGAGGTAGGACAGGCCCCTCTGGAAACACCATATATTTT,CAWGGRTGPSGNTIYF
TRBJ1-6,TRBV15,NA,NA,TGTGCCACCAGCATCACAGGCGTACCTAATTCACCCCTCCACTTT,CATSITGVPNSPLHF